This T cell receptor (beta chain) appears in the sequencing data of a study of blood T cell repertoires in COVID-19. Study at large: PBMCs, B-cell-depleted T cells, or T cells were the source of the cDNA or gDNA that made up the material.

In the source study's methods: Reference gene primer amplification in the assay estimated nucleated cell counts. Sequencing was performed with immunoSEQ multiplex PCR; in TCRdb, only in-frame clones are kept and a portion is missing. That table furnishes V, J and clone size, whereas the DNA furnished D and trimming. The data hold about 350,000 clones, with less than 90% observed a single time. Germline V gives CDR1 SGHKS, CDR2 YYEKEE (reference sequence). V shed 0 bases, J shed 7 bases, and the junction held 8 bases outside the gene matches. This CDR3 is 15 amino acids long. This clone appeared once. The genes are TRBV5-5 and TRBJ2-5, with 8 bases matching TRBD2. The specimen sequenced was peripheral blood. The TCR originated in a woman aged 55-70 years with COVID-19, enrolled during active disease. The CDR3: CASSLEHGGAGTQYF. CDR3 bases: TGTGCCAGCAGCTTGGAGCACGGGGGGGCCGGGACCCAGTACTTC.